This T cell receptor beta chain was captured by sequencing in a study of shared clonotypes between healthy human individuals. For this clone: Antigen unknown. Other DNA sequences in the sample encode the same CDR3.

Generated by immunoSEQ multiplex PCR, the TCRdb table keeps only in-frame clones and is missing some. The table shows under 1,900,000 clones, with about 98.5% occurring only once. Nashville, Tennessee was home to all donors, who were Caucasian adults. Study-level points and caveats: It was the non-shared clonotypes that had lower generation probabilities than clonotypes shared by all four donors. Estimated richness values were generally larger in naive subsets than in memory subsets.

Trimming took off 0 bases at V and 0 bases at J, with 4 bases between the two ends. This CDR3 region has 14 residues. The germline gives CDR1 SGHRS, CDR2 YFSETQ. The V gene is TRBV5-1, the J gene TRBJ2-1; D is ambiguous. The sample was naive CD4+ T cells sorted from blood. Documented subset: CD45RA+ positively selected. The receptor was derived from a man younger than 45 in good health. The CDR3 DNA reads TGCGCCAGCAGCTTGGAAGGCTCCTACAATGAGCAGTTCTTC. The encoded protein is CASSLEGSYNEQFF. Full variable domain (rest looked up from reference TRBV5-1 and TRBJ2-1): KAGVTQTPRYLIKTRGQQVTLSCSPISGHRSVSWYQQTPGQGLQFLFEYFSETQRNKGNFPGRFSGRQFSNSRSEMNVSTLELGDSALYLCASSLEGSYNEQFFGPGTRLTVL.